This entry concerns a single T cell receptor (beta chain). TCRdb's table, derived via immunoSEQ multiplex PCR, lists solely in-frame clones and lacks some. The sample comprises around 26,000 clones, 88% of which are singletons, and around 0.74% rests with the top ten. This sample was taken from a study of T cell changes during pregnancy in multiple sclerosis. This specimen was CD4+ T cells from peripheral blood mononuclear cells, taken in the first trimester of pregnancy. The receptor was isolated from a female donor in good health, enrolled as a control in a pregnancy study.

As DNA, the CDR3 is TGTGCCACCAGCAGAGCACTAGCGGGACTTGACCAAGAGACCCAGTACTTC. Protein: CATSRALAGLDQETQYF. The V call is TRBV15, the J call TRBJ2-5, with 10 bases lining up with TRBD2. This CDR3 spans 17 amino acids. The junction had 5 bases not matched to a gene; V was cut back by 1 base and J by 0 bases. Germline V gene data show CDR1 as LNHNV and CDR2 as YYDKDF (reference sequence).